The entry that follows covers one TCR beta chain sequence. Its antigen is currently unknown. V lost 5 bases and J lost 13, with 15 bases in between. The CDR3 has 13 residues. Germline V gene data show CDR1 as LGHDT and CDR2 as YNNKEL (reference sequence). TCRdb's copy holds only in-frame clones and misses some; the assay was immunoSEQ multiplex PCR. This sample yields 150,000 or so clones, of which 90% to 95% are seen a single time; more than 1.4% belongs to the top ten. The data belong to a study of T cell responses to AZD1222 COVID-19 vaccine. Study as a whole: Second doses that came at about 4 or about 12 weeks were put together.

Study-wide findings and caveats: The donor group comprised mostly white British people and more females; the analysis possibly underestimated clonal diversity.

Sequences were derived from peripheral blood, sampled on day 0 of AZD1222 vaccination. The V gene is TRBV3-1 (or the pseudogene TRBV3-2), the J gene TRBJ1-6; D not resolved. The sequence was obtained from an adult in good health. The CDR3 is CASSVRTGAPLHF. The CDR3 bases are TGTGCCAGCAGCGTCCGAACGGGTGCCCCCCTCCACTTT.